The clone carrying this T cell receptor (beta chain) was seen at least ten times. Its antigen is not known. What was amplified from RNA transcripts were TCR beta CDR3 regions. TCR CDR3 regions were first amplified by RT-PCR with HTBI primers. A single record per CDR3 protein comes from TCRdb applying MiXCR to the multiplex PCR reads. The table shows about 700,000 distinct CDR3 sequences, with 11% to 15% occurring only once. This record comes from a study of T cells in Graves' hyperthyroidism and ophthalmopathy. Findings and limits, study-wide: The majority of expanded thyroid clonotypes above 0.001 also appeared in blood.

The CDR3 consists of 16 residues. Trimming took 5 bases from V and 5 from J; bases not matched to a gene: 10. Exclusion of patients followed from uncontrolled infection, other autoimmune disease, pregnancy or lactation. Fresh peripheral blood, about 9.6 ml, yielded the PBMCs. Specimen: blood. The TCR comes from a woman aged 18-35 years with Graves' hyperthyroidism. The chain couples TRBV12-3 or TRBV12-4 to TRBJ2-1; 9 bases are a match to TRBD2. CDR3 DNA: TGTGCCAGCAGTGGACGATTAGCGGGAGCCAACAATGAGCAGTTCTTC. Translating gives CASSGRLAGANNEQFF.